This is a list of T cell receptor beta chains from one sample in a study of cytomegalovirus exposure and HLA in healthy donors. Assay used: immunoSEQ multiplex PCR; TCRdb lists only in-frame clones, some missing. The sample includes more than 85,000 clones, approximately 14% of them seen just once. Sequencing used PBMCs. These receptors were taken from a female donor in good health and CMV-seronegative. CDR3s include the opening cysteine and the closing phenylalanine or tryptophan. Fields, in order: V gene, D gene, clone size, J gene, CDR3 protein, CDR3 DNA. A D gene is named only where the DNA matches it firmly. Where a row states a size, it is once, few, many or the class of an expanded clone; other rows omit it.

TRBV19,TRBD1,-,TRBJ2-7,CASSPQDRGYEQYF,TGTGCCAGTAGTCCGCAGGACAGGGGCTACGAGCAGTACTTC
TRBV4-3,-,-,TRBJ2-1,CASSQDPRGRGHNEQFF,TGCGCCAGCAGCCAAGACCCTCGCGGAAGGGGTCACAATGAGCAGTTCTTC
TRBV28,TRBD1,few,TRBJ1-1,CASSSGGINTEAFF,TGTGCCAGCAGTTCAGGGGGCATTAACACTGAAGCTTTCTTT
TRBV9,-,few,TRBJ2-1,CASNSAYNEQFF,TGTGCCAGCAACTCGGCCTACAATGAGCAGTTCTTC
TRBV5-1,TRBD1,few,TRBJ2-3,CASSPGQSTDTQYF,TGCGCCAGCAGCCCGGGACAGAGCACAGATACGCAGTATTTT
TRBV11-3,TRBD2,-,TRBJ2-1,CASSPRLAVYNEQFF,TGTGCCAGCAGCCCCAGACTAGCGGTGTACAATGAGCAGTTCTTC
TRBV6-5,-,-,TRBJ1-2,CASSAGYPGIYGYTF,TGTGCCAGCAGCGCGGGGTACCCGGGAATCTATGGCTACACCTTC
TRBV25-1,TRBD1,-,TRBJ2-7,CASSDVTGGSFEQYF,TGTGCCAGCAGTGACGTCACAGGGGGGTCTTTCGAGCAGTACTTC
TRBV6-5,TRBD2,few,TRBJ2-5,CASRPAGAWETQYF,TGTGCCAGCAGACCAGCGGGAGCGTGGGAGACCCAGTACTTC
TRBV7-9,TRBD1,-,TRBJ1-1,CASSQTGTGLMAEAFF,TGTGCCAGCAGCCAAACCGGGACAGGGTTGATGGCTGAAGCTTTCTTT
TRBV4-3,TRBD1,-,TRBJ1-4,CASSQDRGNEKLFF,TGCGCCAGCAGCCAGGACAGGGGGAATGAAAAACTGTTTTTT
TRBV6-5,TRBD2,-,TRBJ2-7,CASSPGLGNYEQYF,TGTGCCAGCAGCCCCGGACTAGGAAACTACGAGCAGTACTTC
TRBV5-8,-,few,TRBJ1-1,CASTSISGVNTEAFF,TGTGCCAGCACCAGTATCTCGGGGGTAAACACTGAAGCTTTCTTT